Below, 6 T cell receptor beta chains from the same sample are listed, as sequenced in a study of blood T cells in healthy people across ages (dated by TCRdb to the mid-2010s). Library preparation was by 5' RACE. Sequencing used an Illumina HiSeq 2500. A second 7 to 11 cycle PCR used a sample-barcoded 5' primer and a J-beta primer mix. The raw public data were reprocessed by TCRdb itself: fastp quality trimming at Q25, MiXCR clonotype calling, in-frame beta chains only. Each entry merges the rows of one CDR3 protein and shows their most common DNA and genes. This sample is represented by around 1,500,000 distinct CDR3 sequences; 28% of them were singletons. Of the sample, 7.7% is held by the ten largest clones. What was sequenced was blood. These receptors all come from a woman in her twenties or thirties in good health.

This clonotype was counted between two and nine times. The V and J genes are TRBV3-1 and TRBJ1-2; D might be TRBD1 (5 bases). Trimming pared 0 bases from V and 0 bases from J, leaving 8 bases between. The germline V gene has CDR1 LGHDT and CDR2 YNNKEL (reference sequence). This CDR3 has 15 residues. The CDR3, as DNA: TGTGCCAGCAGCCAAGAGTGGGGGGCTAACTATGGCTACACCTTC. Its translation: CASSQEWGANYGYTF.

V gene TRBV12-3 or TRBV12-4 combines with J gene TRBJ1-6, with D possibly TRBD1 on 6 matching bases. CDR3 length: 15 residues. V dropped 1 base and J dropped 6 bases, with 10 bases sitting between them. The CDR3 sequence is CASSLEGGINSPLHF. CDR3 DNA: TGTGCCAGCAGTTTAGAGGGGGGGATTAATTCACCCCTCCACTTT.

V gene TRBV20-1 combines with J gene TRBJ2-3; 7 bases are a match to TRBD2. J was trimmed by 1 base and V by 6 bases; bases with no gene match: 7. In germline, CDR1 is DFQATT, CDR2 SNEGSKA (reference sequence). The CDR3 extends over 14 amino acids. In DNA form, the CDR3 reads TGCAGTGCATTCGGGACTATTGGCACAGATACGCAGTATTTT. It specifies CSAFGTIGTDTQYF.

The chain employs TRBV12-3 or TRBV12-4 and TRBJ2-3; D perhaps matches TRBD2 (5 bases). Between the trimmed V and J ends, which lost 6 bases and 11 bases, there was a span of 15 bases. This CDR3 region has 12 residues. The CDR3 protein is CASSLIVEEQYF. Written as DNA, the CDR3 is TGTGCCAGCAGCCTCATAGTGGAGGAGCAGTATTTT.

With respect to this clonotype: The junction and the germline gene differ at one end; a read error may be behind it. In DNA, the CDR3 is TGTGCCGTCAGTGAGTCTGGACAGGGTAGCTTCGAGCAGTACTTC. This gives the protein CAVSESGQGSFEQYF. The chain links TRBV10-3 to TRBJ2-7, with 8 bases aligning to TRBD1. Germline lookup yields CDR1 ENHRY and CDR2 SYGVKD. The CDR3 totals 15 residues.

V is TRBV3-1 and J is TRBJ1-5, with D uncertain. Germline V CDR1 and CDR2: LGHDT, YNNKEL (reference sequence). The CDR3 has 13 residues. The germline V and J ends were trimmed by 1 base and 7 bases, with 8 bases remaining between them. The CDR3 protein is CASSQGHGQPQHF. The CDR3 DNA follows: TGTGCCAGCAGCCAAGGCCATGGGCAGCCCCAGCATTTT.